This T cell receptor (beta chain) was identified in a study of T cell responses to AZD1222 COVID-19 vaccine. Overall study results and limits: Dominant at 160-218 and 743-854, vaccine-associated CD4 TCRs also spanned spike.

Note on this clone: Its target is unknown.

Assay used: immunoSEQ multiplex PCR; TCRdb lists only in-frame clones, some missing. Found here are about 110,000 clones, around nine tenths of them singletons; the top ten hold 15%. This clonotype originated in an adult who received the AZD1222 COVID-19 vaccine. The sequences come from peripheral blood, collected 28 days after the second AZD1222 dose.

The CDR3 DNA reads TGTGCCAGCAGCCCCCTGGCAGGGCCCGGGTTTGGACTGTTTTTT. This sequence encodes CASSPLAGPGFGLFF. The chain links TRBV3-1 (or the pseudogene TRBV3-2) to TRBJ1-4, with D possibly TRBD1 on 5 matching bases. Germline values: CDR1 LGHDT, CDR2 YNNKEL (reference sequence). The CDR3 contains 15 residues. Trimming removed 4 bases from V and 13 bases from J, with 22 bases in between.